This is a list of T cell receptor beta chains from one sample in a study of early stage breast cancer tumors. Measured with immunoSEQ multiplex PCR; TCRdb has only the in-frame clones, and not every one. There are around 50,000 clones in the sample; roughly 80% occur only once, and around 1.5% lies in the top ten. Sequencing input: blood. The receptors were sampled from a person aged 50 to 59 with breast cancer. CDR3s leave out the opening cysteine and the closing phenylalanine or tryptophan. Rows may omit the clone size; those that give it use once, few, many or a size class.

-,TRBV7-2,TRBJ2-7,ASSLDPALYEQY
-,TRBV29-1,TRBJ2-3,SVEVGGVGTDTQY
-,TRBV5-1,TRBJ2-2,ASSIFAWPVGELF
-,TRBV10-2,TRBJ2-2,ASSAGGTGELF
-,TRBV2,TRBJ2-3,ASSTTDTQY
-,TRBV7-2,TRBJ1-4,ASSPNPTGGAEKLF
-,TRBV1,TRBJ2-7,TSSPTRAQTYEQY
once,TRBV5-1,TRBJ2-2,ASSFEGGLGTGELF
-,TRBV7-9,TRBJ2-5,ASRQPGLAAQY
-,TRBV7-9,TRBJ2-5,ASTNLETQY
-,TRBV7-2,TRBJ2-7,ASSSSLVSYEQY
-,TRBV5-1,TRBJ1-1,ASTTGGPLNTEAF
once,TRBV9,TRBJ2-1,ASRGDGEEQF
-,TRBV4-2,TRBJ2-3,ASSQEEAGGTDTQY
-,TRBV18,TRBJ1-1,ASSPIQGASLNTEAF
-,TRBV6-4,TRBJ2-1,ASSADWDGSNEQF
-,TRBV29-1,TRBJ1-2,SVGGTSDGYT
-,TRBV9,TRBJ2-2,ASTFNPGTGELF
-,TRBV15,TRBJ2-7,ATSRDVIGTVQY
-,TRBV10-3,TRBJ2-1,AISERNEQF
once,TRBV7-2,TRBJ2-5,ASSPRIGARQETQY
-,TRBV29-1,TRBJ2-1,SVTTDGNNEQF
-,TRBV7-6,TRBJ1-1,ASSLTGDTEAF
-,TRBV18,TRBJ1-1,ASSASGDDTEAF
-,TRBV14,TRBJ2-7,ASSPAASGRAPRYEQY
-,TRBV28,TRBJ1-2,ASGENYGYT
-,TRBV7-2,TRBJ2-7,ASSLTGRLAGYWSYEQY
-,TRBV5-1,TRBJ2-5,ASSLGQGQETQY
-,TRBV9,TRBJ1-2,ASSIQGRGDGYT
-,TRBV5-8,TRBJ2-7,AVAPGPSREQY
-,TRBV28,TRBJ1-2,ASSPGTGAYGYT
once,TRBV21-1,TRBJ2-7,ASSCEQY
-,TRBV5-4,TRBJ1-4,ASSLGGEVREKLF
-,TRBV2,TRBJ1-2,ARGGQGGYGYT
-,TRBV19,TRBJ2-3,ASSILAGGPVTDTQY
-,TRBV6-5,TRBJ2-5,ASSIYGQETQY
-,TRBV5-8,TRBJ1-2,ASSLTWEQGGLDGYT
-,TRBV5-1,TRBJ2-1,ASSLNVRLSSYNEQF
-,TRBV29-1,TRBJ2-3,SVEGFPSVLSTDTQY